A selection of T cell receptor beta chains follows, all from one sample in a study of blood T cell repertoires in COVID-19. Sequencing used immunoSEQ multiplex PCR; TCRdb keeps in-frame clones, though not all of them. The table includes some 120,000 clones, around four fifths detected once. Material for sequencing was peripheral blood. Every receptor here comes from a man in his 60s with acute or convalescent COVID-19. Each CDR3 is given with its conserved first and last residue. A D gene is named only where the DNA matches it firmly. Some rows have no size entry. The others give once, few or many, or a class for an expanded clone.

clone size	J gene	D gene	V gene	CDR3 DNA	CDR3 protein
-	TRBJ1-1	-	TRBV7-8	TGTGCCAGCAGCTTAAAGTCGGTGAACACTGAAGCTTTCTTT	CASSLKSVNTEAFF
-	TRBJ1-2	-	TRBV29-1	TGCAGCGCGATAGACAGTCTCTCTTATGGCTACACCTTC	CSAIDSLSYGYTF
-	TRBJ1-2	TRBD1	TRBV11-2	TGTGCCAGCAGCTCTCGGACAGGGCTCCAAACTAACTATGGCTACACCTTC	CASSSRTGLQTNYGYTF
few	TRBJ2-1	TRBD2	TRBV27	TGTGCCAGCAGCTTGACTAGCGGGGGGGCCTCTGCTCGGAATGAGCAGTTCTTC	CASSLTSGGASARNEQFF
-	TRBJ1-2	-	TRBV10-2	TGCGCCAGCAGCCCGAGCGGGTATGGCTACACCTTC	CASSPSGYGYTF
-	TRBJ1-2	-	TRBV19	TGTGCCAGTAGTGGTGTGAGCTATGGCTACACCTTC	CASSGVSYGYTF
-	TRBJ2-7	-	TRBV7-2	TGTGCCAGCAGCTTATCGACTGGTTCCTACGAGCAGTACTTC	CASSLSTGSYEQYF
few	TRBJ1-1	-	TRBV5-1	TGCGCCAGCAGCCTATCGACAGGAGGCTGGGAAGCTTTCTTT	CASSLSTGGWEAFF
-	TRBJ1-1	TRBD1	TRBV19	TGTGCCAGTCGATATGACAGGGGCCGCACTGAAGCTTTCTTT	CASRYDRGRTEAFF
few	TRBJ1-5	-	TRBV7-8	TGTGCCAGTATGAAAACCAGGAATAGCAATCAGCCCCAGCATTTT	CASMKTRNSNQPQHF
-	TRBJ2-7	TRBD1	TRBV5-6	TGTGCCAGCAGCTTGGCCCGGACAGGGCGCTACTCCTACGAGCAGTACTTC	CASSLARTGRYSYEQYF
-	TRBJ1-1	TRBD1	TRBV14	TGTGCCAGCAGCCGACAGGGTTTGGGCACTGAAGCTTTCTTT	CASSRQGLGTEAFF
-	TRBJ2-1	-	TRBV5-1	TGCGCCAGCAGCAGACCTAGCTCCTACAATGAGCAGTTCTTC	CASSRPSSYNEQFF
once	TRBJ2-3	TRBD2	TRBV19	TGTGCCAGTAGTTCCCCGCGGGGGGGCTCAGATACGCAGTATTTT	CASSSPRGGSDTQYF
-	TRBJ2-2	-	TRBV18	TGTGCCAGCTCACCCCTTAGAGATGAGGTCGGGGAGCTGTTTTTT	CASSPLRDEVGELFF
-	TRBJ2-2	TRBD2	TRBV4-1	TGCGCCAGCAGCCAAGGCGCTTACGGGGGGGCCTCGGGCACCGGGGAGCTGTTTTTT	CASSQGAYGGASGTGELFF
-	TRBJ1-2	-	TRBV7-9	TGTGCCAGCAGCACCTTGTTGACAGGACCCATGGGGTATGGCTACACCTTC	CASSTLLTGPMGYGYTF
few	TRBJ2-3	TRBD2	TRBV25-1	TGTGCCAGCACCCTCGGGGGGGCTAGCGGTAGCACAGATACGCAGTATTTT	CASTLGGASGSTDTQYF
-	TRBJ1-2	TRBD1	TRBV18	TGTGCCAGCTCACAGTCTCACCAGGGGGACTATGGCTACACCTTC	CASSQSHQGDYGYTF
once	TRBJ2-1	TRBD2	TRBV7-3	TGTGCCAGCAGCTTGGTAGCGGGGTTCTACAATGAGCAGTTCTTC	CASSLVAGFYNEQFF
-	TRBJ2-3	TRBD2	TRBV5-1	TGCGCCAGCCGCATAATCGGGACTAGCGGGGATACGCAGTATTTT	CASRIIGTSGDTQYF
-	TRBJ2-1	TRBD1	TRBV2	TGTGCCAGCAGTGGGGGACAGGGGGCTGTAAATGAGCAGTTCTTC	CASSGGQGAVNEQFF
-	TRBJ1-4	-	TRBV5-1	TGCGCCAGCAGCCTTGGCGAGGGAGGCGAAAAACTGTTTTTT	CASSLGEGGEKLFF
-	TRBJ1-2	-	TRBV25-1	TGTGCCAGTCGGGGGGCAGTCCCTTATGGCTACACCTTC	CASRGAVPYGYTF
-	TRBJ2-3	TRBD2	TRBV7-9	TGTGCCAGCAGCGCCGGGACTAGCGGAGCCCCCGGGGCGCAGTATTTT	CASSAGTSGAPGAQYF
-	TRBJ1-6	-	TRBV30	TGTGCCTGGAGTGTACAGGACAATTCACCCCTCCACTTT	CAWSVQDNSPLHF
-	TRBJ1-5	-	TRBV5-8	TGTGCCAGCAGTGAGAACAATCAGCCCCAGCATTTT	CASSENNQPQHF